A single sample gave rise to the 15 T cell receptor beta chains below, sequenced in a study of cytomegalovirus exposure and HLA in healthy donors. Data came from immunoSEQ multiplex PCR; TCRdb stores just in-frame clones and leaves some out. The table has over 250,000 clones, about 90% seen once. The material sequenced was PBMCs. The receptor set was obtained from a woman aged 30 to 39 in good health and CMV-seropositive.

CDR3 sequence: CASRRQGARDEKLFF. The CDR3 coding sequence is TGTGCCAGCAGACGACAGGGGGCGCGGGATGAAAAACTGTTTTTT. The chain has TRBV2 and TRBJ1-4; TRBD1 matches 10 bases. Trimming took 6 bases from V and 6 from J; bases not matched to a gene: 7. The germline gives CDR1 SNHLY, CDR2 FYNNEI. The CDR3 loop spans 15 amino acids.

The chain is built from TRBV15 and TRBJ2-7, with 10 bases matching TRBD1. Per germline, CDR1 LNHNV and CDR2 YYDKDF (reference sequence). The CDR3 is 16 amino acids. V shed 3 bases, J shed 5 bases, and the junction held 10 bases outside the gene matches. DNA of the CDR3: TGTGCCACCAGCAGCCCGGGAGGGACAGGGGTCCACGAGCAGTACTTC. Residues: CATSSPGGTGVHEQYF.

CDR3 protein: CASSFRHSDTEAFF. The CDR3 DNA follows: TGTGCCAGCAGCTTCAGGCATTCGGACACTGAAGCTTTCTTT. V usage is TRBV28 and J usage is TRBJ1-1; D gene unclear. The CDR3 sequence is 14 residues long. V lost 6 bases and J lost 3, with 14 bases in between. The germline V gene has CDR1 MDHEN and CDR2 SYDVKM.

The V gene is TRBV7-3, the J gene TRBJ2-3; 8 nucleotides align to TRBD2. Germline CDR1 is SGHTA and CDR2 is FQGTGA. The CDR3 extends over 16 amino acids. After removal of 5 bases from V and 0 bases from J, the junction contained 7 bases not matched to a gene. The CDR3 sequence: CASSQMGGGSTDTQYF. The CDR3 DNA is TGTGCCAGCAGCCAAATGGGCGGGGGGAGCACAGATACGCAGTATTTT.

The chain is built from TRBV7-9 and TRBJ2-7; 7 bases fit TRBD2. The length of the CDR3 is 15 residues. Looked up from germline, CDR1 is SEHNR and CDR2 is FQNEAQ (reference sequence). V dropped 5 bases and J dropped 2; count of bases not matched to a gene: 9. CDR3 sequence: CASSPTGRAAYEQYF. DNA of the CDR3: TGTGCCAGCAGCCCGACGGGGAGGGCTGCCTACGAGCAGTACTTC.

The CDR3 DNA reads as TGTGCCAGCAGCTCAGGCCCCTACACCGGGGAGCTGTTTTTT. Translating gives CASSSGPYTGELFF. The gene calls are TRBV11-3 and TRBJ2-2; unclear D gene. V was trimmed by 4 bases and J by 3 bases, leaving 9 bases between them. The CDR3 is 14 amino acids. Germline CDR1 reads SGHNT; CDR2 reads YENEEA.

This rearrangement joins TRBV28 to TRBJ1-3, with D perhaps TRBD1 (6 bases). Germline V CDR1 and CDR2: MDHEN, SYDVKM. The CDR3 has 15 residues. Trimming removed 3 bases from V and 5 bases from J, with 14 bases in between. The CDR3 nucleotides are TGTGCCAGCAGTTTCTCGGGGGCTCCCAGAAACACCATATATTTT. This codes for CASSFSGAPRNTIYF.

There are a few counts of this clone. The chain is built from TRBV4-1 and TRBJ2-2; 11 bases agree with TRBD2. The germline V gene encodes CDR1 MGHRA and CDR2 YSYEKL. V shed 3 bases and J 5 bases; nucleotides not matched to a gene: 2. The CDR3 is 15 amino acids. CDR3 bases: TGCGCCAGCAGCCAGCGACTAGCGGGGACCGGGGAGCTGTTTTTT. Amino acid sequence: CASSQRLAGTGELFF.

The V and J genes are TRBV7-6 and TRBJ2-7; 7 bases match TRBD2. This CDR3 region has 18 residues. Germline V CDR1 and CDR2: SGHVS, FNYEAQ. V was clipped by 1 base and J by 1 base; unmatched bases: 13. The CDR3 bases are TGTGCCAGCAGCTTAGTTAATCCAGCGGGGCCGCCTTCCTACGAGCAGTACTTC. It codes for CASSLVNPAGPPSYEQYF.

The rearrangement joins TRBV27 to TRBJ2-3; 7 bases line up with TRBD1. V was clipped by 3 bases and J by 2 bases; unmatched bases: 8. Germline assignment: CDR1 MNHEY and CDR2 SMNVEV (reference sequence). This CDR3 has 16 amino acids. CDR3 loop: CASSFRGRGNTDTQYF. Written as DNA, the CDR3 is TGTGCCAGCAGTTTCCGAGGCAGGGGGAACACAGATACGCAGTATTTT.

V and J are TRBV28 and TRBJ1-1; the D is unclear. Germline CDR1 MDHEN, CDR2 SYDVKM. Trimming left V 2 bases short and J 2 bases short, with 12 bases between. The CDR3 loop spans 15 amino acids. The CDR3 DNA sequence: TGTGCCAGCAGTTTAACCCCAGCCTCTAACACTGAAGCTTTCTTT. Its translation: CASSLTPASNTEAFF.

The chain has TRBV2 and TRBJ1-3; unclear D gene. CDR3 length equals 15 residues. Between the trimmed V and J ends, which lost 3 bases and 2 bases, there was a span of 11 bases. Germline V gives CDR1 SNHLY, CDR2 FYNNEI. The CDR3 loop is CASSDGSWTGNTIYF. The CDR3 DNA reads TGTGCCAGCAGTGACGGCAGCTGGACTGGAAACACCATATATTTT.

This sequence joins TRBV27 and TRBJ2-3, with D maybe TRBD2 (6 bases). V lost 4 bases and J 8 bases, leaving 16 bases between the germline ends. CDR1 and CDR2 (germline): MNHEY, SMNVEV (reference sequence). The CDR3 runs 14 residues. CDR3 amino acids: CASSSPTRLRTQYF. As DNA, the CDR3 is TGTGCCAGCAGTTCACCGACTAGACTTCGTACGCAGTATTTT.

The chain uses TRBV2 and TRBJ1-5; D might be TRBD1 (6 bases). This CDR3 has 14 residues. Germline lookup yields CDR1 SNHLY and CDR2 FYNNEI. V shed 1 base and J shed 2 bases, with 6 bases lying between them. This CDR3 is CASSEGQGNQPQHF. DNA of the CDR3: TGTGCCAGCAGTGAAGGACAGGGCAATCAGCCCCAGCATTTT.

The table lists this clone with a count of one. The chain is built from TRBV28 and TRBJ2-3; 8 positions match TRBD2. Per germline, CDR1 MDHEN and CDR2 SYDVKM. Trimming took 3 bases from V and 4 from J; bases not matched to a gene: 6. The CDR3 totals 15 residues. For the CDR3, the DNA is TGTGCCAGCAGTTTTCGTCTAGCGGGCGCAGATACGCAGTATTTT. Its translation is CASSFRLAGADTQYF.